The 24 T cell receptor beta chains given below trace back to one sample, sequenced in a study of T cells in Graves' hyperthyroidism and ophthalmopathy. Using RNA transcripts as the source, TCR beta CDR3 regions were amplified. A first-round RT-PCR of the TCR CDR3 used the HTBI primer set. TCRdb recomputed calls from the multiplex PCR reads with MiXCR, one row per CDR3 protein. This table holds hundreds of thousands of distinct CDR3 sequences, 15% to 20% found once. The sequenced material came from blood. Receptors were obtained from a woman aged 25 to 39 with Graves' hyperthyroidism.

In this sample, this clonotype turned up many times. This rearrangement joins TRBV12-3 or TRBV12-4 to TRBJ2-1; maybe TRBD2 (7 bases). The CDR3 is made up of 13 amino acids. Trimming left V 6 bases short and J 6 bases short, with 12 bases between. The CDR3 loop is CASRPRGANEQFF. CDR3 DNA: TGTGCCAGCAGACCCCGGGGGGCCAATGAGCAGTTCTTC.

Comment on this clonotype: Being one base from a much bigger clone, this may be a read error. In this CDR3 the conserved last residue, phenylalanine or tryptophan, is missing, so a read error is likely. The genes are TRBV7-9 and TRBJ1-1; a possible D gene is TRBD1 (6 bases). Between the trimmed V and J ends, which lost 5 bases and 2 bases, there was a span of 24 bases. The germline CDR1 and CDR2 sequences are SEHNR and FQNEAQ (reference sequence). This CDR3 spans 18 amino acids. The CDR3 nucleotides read TGTGCCAGCAGCCCGTATCAACAGGGATCCCGGGTAAACACTGAAGCTTTCCTT. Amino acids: CASSPYQQGSRVNTEAFL.

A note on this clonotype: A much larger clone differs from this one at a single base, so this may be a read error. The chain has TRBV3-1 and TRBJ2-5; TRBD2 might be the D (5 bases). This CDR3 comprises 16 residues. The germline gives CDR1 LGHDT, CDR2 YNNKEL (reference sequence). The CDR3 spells CAGSQNGNLLGETQYF. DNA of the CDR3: TGTGCCGGCAGCCAAAACGGGAACCTGCTGGGGGAGACCCAGTACTTC.

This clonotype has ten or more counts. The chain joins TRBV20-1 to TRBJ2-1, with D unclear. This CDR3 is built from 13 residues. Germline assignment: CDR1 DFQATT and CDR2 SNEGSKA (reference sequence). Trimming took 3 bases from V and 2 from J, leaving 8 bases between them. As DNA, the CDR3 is TGCAGTGCTAGGGCCTCTACCTACAATGAGCAGTTCTTC. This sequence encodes CSARASTYNEQFF.

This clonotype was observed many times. CDR3 sequence reads: CASSDPSGNYEQYF. The CDR3 coding sequence is TGTGCCAGCAGTGATCCCAGCGGGAACTACGAGCAGTACTTC. The chain uses TRBV6-1 and TRBJ2-7, with TRBD2 identical over 7 bases. The germline gives CDR1 MNHNS, CDR2 SASEGT. CDR3 length: 14 residues. V lost 3 bases to trimming and J lost 3 bases; unmatched junction nucleotides: 5.

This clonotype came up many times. The DNA of the CDR3 is TGTGCCAGCAGTGACAGGGTTCCGCAGTATTTT. Its translation: CASSDRVPQYF. This chain links TRBV6-1 with TRBJ2-3; D possibly corresponds to TRBD1 (5 bases). Trimming removed 3 bases from V and 10 bases from J, with 8 bases in between. Germline CDR1 is MNHNS and CDR2 is SASEGT. The CDR3 is 11 residues long.

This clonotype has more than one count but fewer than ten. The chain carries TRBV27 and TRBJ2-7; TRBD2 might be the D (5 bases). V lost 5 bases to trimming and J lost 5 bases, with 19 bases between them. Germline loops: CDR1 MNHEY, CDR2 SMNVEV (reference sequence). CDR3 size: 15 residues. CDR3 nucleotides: TGTGCCAGCAGTAGGGCCCGCGGTGTCGGGAACGAGCAGTACTTC. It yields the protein CASSRARGVGNEQYF.

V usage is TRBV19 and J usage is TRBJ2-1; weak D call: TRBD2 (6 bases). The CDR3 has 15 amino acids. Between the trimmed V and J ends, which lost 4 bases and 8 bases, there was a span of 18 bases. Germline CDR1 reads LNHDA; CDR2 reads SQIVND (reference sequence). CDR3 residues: CASSRLRDWGHEQFF. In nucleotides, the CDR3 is TGTGCCAGTAGTAGACTCCGGGACTGGGGACATGAGCAGTTCTTC.

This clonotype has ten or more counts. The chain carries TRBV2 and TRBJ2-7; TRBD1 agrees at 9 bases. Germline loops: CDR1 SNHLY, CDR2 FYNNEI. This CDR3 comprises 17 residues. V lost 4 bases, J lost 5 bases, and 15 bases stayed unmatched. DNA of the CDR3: TGTGCCAGCAGTGTTGAGATGGGACAGGGTTCGGACCACGAGCAGTACTTC. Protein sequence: CASSVEMGQGSDHEQYF. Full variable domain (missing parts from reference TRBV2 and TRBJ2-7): EPEVTQTPSHQVTQMGQEVILRCVPISNHLYFYWYRQILGQKVEFLVSFYNNEISEKSEIFDDQFSVERPDGSNFTLKIRSTKLEDSAMYFCASSVEMGQGSDHEQYFGPGTRLTVT.

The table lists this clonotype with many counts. The CDR3 sequence is CASSSFLLSTDTQYF. The CDR3 nucleotides read TGTGCCAGCAGCTCGTTCTTACTCTCCACAGATACGCAGTATTTT. The gene calls are TRBV7-2 and TRBJ2-3; no firm D call. Trimming shortened V by 4 bases and J by 2 bases, and 13 bases separated the two germline ends. Looked up from germline, CDR1 is SGHTA and CDR2 is FQGNSA. This CDR3 has 15 residues. The entire variable domain, with the rest obtained from reference TRBV7-2 and TRBJ2-3, is as follows: GAGVSQSPSNKVTEKGKDVELRCDPISGHTALYWYRQSLGQGLEFLIYFQGNSAPDKSGLPSDRFSAERTGGSVSTLTIQRTQQEDSAVYLCASSSFLLSTDTQYFGPGTRLTVL.

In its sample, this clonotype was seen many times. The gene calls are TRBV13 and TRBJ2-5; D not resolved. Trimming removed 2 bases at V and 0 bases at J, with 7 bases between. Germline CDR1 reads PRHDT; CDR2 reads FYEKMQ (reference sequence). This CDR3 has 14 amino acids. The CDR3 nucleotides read TGTGCCAGCAGCTTACAGGCTTACCAAGAGACCCAGTACTTC. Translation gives CASSLQAYQETQYF.

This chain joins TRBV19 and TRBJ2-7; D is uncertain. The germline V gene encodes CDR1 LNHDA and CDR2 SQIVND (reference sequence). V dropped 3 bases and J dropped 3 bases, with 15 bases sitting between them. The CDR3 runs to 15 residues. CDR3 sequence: CASSMGGETHYEQYF. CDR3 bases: TGTGCCAGTAGTATGGGTGGAGAGACCCACTACGAGCAGTACTTC.

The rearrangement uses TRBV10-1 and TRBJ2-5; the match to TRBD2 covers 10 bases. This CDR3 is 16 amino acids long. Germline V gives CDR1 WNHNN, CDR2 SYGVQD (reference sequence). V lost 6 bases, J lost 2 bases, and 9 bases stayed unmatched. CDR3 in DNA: TGCGCCAGCAGCACCAACCTAGCGGGAGTACAAGAGACCCAGTACTTC. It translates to CASSTNLAGVQETQYF.

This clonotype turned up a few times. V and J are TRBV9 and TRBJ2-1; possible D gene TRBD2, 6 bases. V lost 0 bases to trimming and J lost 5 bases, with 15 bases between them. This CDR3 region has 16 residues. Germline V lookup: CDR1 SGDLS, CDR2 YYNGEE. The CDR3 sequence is CASSVGGLARDNEQFF. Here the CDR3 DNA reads TGTGCCAGCAGCGTAGGTGGGCTAGCGAGAGACAATGAGCAGTTCTTC.

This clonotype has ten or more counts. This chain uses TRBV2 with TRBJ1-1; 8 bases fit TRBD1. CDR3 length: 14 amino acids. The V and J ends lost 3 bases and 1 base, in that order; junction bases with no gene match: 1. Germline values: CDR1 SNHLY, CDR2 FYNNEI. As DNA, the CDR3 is TGTGCCAGCAGTGATGGGACAGGGAACACTGAAGCTTTCTTT. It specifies CASSDGTGNTEAFF.

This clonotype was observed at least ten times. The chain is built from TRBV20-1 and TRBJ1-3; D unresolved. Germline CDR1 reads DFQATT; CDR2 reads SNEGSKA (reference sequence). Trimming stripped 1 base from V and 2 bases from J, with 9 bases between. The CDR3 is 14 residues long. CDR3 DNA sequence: TGCAGTGCTAGAGCTTTCTCAGCTGGAAACACCATATATTTT. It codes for CSARAFSAGNTIYF.

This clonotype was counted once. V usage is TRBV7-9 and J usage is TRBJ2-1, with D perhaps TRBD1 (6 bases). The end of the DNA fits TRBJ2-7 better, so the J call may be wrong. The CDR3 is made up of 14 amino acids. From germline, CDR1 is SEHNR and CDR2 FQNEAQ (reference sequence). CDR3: CASSFRDTYNEQYF. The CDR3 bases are TGTGCCAGCAGCTTCCGGGACACCTACAATGAGCAGTACTTC.

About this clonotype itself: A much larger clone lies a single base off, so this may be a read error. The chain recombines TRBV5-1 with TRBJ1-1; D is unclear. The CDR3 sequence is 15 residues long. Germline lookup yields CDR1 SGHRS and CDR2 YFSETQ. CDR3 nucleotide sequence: TGCGCCAGCAGCTCAGTTTCCTCCATGAAGACTGAAGCTTTCTTT. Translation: CASSSVSSMKTEAFF.

The CDR3 coding sequence is TGTGCCTGGAGTGGATACTGGGACCGATCTAGCACAGATACGCAGTATTTT. Encoded protein: CAWSGYWDRSSTDTQYF. The chain has TRBV30 and TRBJ2-3; tentatively, D is TRBD1 or TRBD2 (5 bases each). In germline, CDR1 is GTSNPN, CDR2 SVGIG (reference sequence). V lost 1 base and J 0 bases, leaving 17 bases between the germline ends. The CDR3 has 17 residues.

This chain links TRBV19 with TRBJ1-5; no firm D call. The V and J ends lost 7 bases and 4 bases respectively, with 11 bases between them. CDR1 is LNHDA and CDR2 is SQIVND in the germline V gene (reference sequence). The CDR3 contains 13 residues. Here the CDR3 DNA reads TGTGCCAGTACTATCTCGATGAATCAGCCCCAGCATTTT. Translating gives CASTISMNQPQHF.

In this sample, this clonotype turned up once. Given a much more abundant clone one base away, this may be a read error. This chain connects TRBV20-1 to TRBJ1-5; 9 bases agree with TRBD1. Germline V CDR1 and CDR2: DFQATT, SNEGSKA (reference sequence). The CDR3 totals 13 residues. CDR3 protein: CSANRGQGLAHHF. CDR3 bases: TGCAGTGCTAATAGGGGACAGGGTTTGGCCCATCATTTT.

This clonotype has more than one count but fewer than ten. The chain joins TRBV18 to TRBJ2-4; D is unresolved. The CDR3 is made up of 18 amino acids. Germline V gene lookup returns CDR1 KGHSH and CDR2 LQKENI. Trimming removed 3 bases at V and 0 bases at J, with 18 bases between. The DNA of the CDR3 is TGTGCCAGCTCACCTGGGCAGCTACAAATCAAAGCCAAAAACATTCAGTACTTC. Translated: CASSPGQLQIKAKNIQYF.

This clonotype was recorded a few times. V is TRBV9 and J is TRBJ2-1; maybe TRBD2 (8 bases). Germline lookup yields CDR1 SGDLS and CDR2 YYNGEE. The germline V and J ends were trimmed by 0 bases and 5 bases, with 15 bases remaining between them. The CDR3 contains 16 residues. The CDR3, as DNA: TGTGCCAGCAGCGTAGGGGCCGGGAGGGGGCACAATGAGCAGTTCTTC. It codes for CASSVGAGRGHNEQFF.

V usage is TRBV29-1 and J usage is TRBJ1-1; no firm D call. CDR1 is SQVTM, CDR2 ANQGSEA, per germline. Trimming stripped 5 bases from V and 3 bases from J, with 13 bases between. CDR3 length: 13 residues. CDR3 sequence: CSVREDGDTEAFF. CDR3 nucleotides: TGCAGCGTTAGGGAGGATGGGGACACTGAAGCTTTCTTT.